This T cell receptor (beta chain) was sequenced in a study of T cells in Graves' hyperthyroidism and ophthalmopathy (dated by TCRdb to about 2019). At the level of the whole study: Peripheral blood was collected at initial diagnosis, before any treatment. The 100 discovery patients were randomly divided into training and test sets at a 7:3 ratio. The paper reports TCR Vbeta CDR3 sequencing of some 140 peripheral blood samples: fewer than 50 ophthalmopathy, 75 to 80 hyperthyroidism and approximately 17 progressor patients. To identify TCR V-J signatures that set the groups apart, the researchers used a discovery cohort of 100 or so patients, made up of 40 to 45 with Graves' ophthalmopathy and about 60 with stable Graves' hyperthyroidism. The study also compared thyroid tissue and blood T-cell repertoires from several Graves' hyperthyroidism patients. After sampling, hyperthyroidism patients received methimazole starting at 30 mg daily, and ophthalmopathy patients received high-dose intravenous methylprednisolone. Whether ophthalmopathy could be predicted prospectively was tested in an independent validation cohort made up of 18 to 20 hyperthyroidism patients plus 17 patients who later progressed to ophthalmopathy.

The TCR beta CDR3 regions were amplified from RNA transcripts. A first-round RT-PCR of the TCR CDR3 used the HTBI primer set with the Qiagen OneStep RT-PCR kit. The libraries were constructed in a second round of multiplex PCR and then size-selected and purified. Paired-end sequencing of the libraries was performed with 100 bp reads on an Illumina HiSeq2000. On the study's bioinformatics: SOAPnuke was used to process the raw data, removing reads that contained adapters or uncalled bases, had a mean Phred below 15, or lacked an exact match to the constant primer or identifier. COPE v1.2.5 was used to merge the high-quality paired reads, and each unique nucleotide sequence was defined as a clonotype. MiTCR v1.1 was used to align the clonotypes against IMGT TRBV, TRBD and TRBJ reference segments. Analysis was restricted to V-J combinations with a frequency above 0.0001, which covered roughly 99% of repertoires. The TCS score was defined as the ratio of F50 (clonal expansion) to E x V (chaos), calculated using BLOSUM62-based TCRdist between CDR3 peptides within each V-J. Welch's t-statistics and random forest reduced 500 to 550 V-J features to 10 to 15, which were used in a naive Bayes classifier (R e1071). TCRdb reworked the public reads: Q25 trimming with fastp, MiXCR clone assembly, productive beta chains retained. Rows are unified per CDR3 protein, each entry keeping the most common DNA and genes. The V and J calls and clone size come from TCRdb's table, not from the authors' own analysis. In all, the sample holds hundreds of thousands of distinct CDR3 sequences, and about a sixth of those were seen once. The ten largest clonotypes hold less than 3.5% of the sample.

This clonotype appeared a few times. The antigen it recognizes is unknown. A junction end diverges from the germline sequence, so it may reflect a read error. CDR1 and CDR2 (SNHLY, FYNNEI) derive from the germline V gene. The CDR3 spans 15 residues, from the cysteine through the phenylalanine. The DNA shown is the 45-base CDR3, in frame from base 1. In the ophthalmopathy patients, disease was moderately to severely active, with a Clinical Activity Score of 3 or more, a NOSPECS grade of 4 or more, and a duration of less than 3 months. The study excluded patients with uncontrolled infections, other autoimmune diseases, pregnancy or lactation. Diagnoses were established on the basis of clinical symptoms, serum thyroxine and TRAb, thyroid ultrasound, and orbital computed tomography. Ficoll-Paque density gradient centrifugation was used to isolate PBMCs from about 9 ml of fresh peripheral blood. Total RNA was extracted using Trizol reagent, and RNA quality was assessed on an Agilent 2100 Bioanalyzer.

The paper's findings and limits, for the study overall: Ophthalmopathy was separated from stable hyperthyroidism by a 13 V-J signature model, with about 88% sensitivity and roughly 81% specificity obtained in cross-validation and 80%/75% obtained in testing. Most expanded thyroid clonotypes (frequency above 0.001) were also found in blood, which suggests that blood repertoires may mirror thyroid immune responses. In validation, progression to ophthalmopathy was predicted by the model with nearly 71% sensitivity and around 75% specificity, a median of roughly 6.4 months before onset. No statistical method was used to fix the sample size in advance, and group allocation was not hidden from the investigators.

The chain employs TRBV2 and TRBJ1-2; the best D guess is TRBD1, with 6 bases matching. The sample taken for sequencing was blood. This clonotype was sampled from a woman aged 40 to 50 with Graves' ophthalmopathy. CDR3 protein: CTSSELRTVIYGYTF. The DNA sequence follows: TGTACCAGCAGTGAATTGAGGACAGTCATCTATGGCTACACCTTC.